The clone carrying this T cell receptor beta chain was seen many times. The sample belongs to a study of T cells in Graves' hyperthyroidism and ophthalmopathy. The investigators amplified TCR beta CDR3 regions from RNA transcripts. The HTBI primer set served for first-round RT-PCR of the TCR CDR3. Using its own MiXCR run on the multiplex PCR reads, TCRdb lists one record per CDR3 protein. The table has around 340,000 distinct CDR3 sequences, less than 20% seen once; the top ten hold around 15%. This CDR3 is built from 16 residues. V gave up 0 bases and J gave up 4 bases, with 15 bases separating them. CDR1 and CDR2 from the germline V gene are SGHTA and FQGNSA.

This sequence joins TRBV7-2 and TRBJ1-1, with D possibly matching TRBD1 (5 bases). The sample taken for sequencing was blood. The sequence was collected from a woman between 35 and 50 years old with Graves' ophthalmopathy. This CDR3 reads CASSLAGSGRVTEAFF. The CDR3, as DNA: TGTGCCAGCAGCTTAGCGGGCTCAGGGAGGGTCACTGAAGCTTTCTTT.